The clone carrying this T cell receptor (beta chain) showed up just a few times. The source of the sample is a study of T-cell reconstitution after alpha-beta-depleted transplantation in children. It was with unique molecular identifiers that the TCRbeta library was prepared. TCRdb analysed the PCR reads with MiXCR anew, one entry per CDR3 protein. The table includes about 420,000 distinct CDR3 sequences, roughly 17% detected once. This TCR derives from a boy less than two years old who had a stem cell transplant for Wiskott-Aldrich syndrome, so the T cells may come from the graft donor. The sequencing here drew on PBMCs, mostly from graft donor cells, taken 360 days after TCRalphabeta/CD19-depleted stem cell transplant.

The CDR3 loop is CASSQGLLTSSYNEQFF. In DNA, the CDR3 is TGTGCCAGCAGCCAGGGACTGCTAACGAGCTCCTACAATGAGCAGTTCTTC. V usage is TRBV7-2 and J usage is TRBJ2-1; D perhaps matches TRBD2 (6 bases). This CDR3 comprises 17 residues. V was shortened by 5 bases and J by 0 bases, with 17 bases between the two germline ends. The germline V gene encodes CDR1 SGHTA and CDR2 FQGNSA.